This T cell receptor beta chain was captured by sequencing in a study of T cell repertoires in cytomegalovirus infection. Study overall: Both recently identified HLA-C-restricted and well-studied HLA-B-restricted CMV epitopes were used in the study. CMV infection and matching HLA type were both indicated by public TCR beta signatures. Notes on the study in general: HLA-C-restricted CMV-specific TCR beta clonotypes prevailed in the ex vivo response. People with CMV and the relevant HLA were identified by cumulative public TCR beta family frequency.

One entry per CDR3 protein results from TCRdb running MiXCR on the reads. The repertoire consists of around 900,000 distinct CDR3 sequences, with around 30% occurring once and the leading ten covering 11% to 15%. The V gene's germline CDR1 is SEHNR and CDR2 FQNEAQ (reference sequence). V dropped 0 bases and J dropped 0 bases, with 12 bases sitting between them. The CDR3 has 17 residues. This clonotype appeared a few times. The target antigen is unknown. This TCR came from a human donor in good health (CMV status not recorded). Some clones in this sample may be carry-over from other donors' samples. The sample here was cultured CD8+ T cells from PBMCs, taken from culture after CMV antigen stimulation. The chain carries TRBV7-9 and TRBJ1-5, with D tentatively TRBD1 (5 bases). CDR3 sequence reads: CASSLARDLDSNQPQHF. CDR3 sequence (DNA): TGTGCCAGCAGCTTAGCTCGGGACCTAGATAGCAATCAGCCCCAGCATTTT.